The 17 T cell receptor beta chains in this list originate from one sample, sequenced in a study of blood T cell repertoires in COVID-19. The data were produced by immunoSEQ multiplex PCR, yet TCRdb's version contains in-frame clones alone and is incomplete. Of 150,000 to 170,000 clones in the sample, approximately 85% were seen once. Sequenced sample: peripheral blood. All receptors derive from a man aged 60 to 75 with COVID-19, enrolled during active disease.

The V call is TRBV2, the J call TRBJ2-3; 14 bases fit TRBD2. Germline assignment: CDR1 SNHLY and CDR2 FYNNEI. The CDR3 sequence is 16 residues long. J lost 6 bases, V lost 6 bases, and 8 bases had no gene match. CDR3 in DNA: TGTGCCAGCAGGCCGGGACTAGCGGGAGAGGCGGATACGCAGTATTTT. Encoded protein: CASRPGLAGEADTQYF.

The gene calls are TRBV10-3 and TRBJ1-1; TRBD1 agrees at 7 bases. With V trimmed by 6 bases and J by 8 bases, 6 bases remained unmatched. The CDR3 is 12 amino acids. Germline V gene data show CDR1 as ENHRY and CDR2 as SYGVKD. The CDR3 sequence is CAIRDREAEAFF. The DNA for the CDR3 is TGTGCCATCAGAGACAGGGAGGCCGAAGCTTTCTTT.

As concerns this clone: Other DNA sequences from this sample encode an identical CDR3 as well. This chain's CDR3 is CASSYSRGRGEAFF. The CDR3 coding sequence is TGTGCCAGCAGTTACTCGAGAGGGCGAGGTGAAGCTTTCTTT. The genes are TRBV6-5 and TRBJ1-1; D is unresolved. V gave up 0 bases and J gave up 7 bases, with 12 bases separating them. The CDR3 is 14 amino acids. Germline V lookup: CDR1 MNHEY, CDR2 SVGAGI.

The rearrangement uses TRBV5-4 and TRBJ2-7; perhaps TRBD1 as D (6 bases). Per germline, CDR1 SGHNT and CDR2 YYREEE (reference sequence). The CDR3 is 14 residues long. Trimming pared 4 bases from V and 1 base from J, leaving 12 bases between. This CDR3 reads CASSRDMRSYEQYF. Here the CDR3 DNA reads TGTGCCAGCAGCCGGGACATGAGATCCTACGAGCAGTACTTC.

The rearrangement links TRBV2 to TRBJ1-4; no definite D call. There are 13 residues in the CDR3. CDR1 and CDR2 (germline): SNHLY, FYNNEI. Trimming took off 5 bases at V and 4 bases at J, with 8 bases between the two ends. CDR3 loop: CASSLQFNEKLFF. The CDR3 coding sequence is TGTGCCAGCAGTTTACAGTTTAATGAAAAACTGTTTTTT.

This clone has only one observation. This chain links TRBV27 with TRBJ2-3; 13 bases match TRBD2. After removal of 6 bases from V and 2 bases from J, the junction contained 2 bases not matched to a gene. In germline, CDR1 is MNHEY, CDR2 SMNVEV (reference sequence). The CDR3 has 15 amino acids. CDR3 nucleotide sequence: TGTGCCAGCAGGGGACTAGCGGGAAACACAGATACGCAGTATTTT. Encoded protein: CASRGLAGNTDTQYF.

The gene calls are TRBV5-6 and TRBJ2-1, with TRBD2 as a possible D gene (5 bases). The CDR3 runs to 15 residues. Per germline, CDR1 SGHDT and CDR2 YYEEEE. Deletions cut 4 bases from V and 2 bases from J, with 13 bases between. The CDR3 here is CASSPRTPTYNEQFF. The CDR3 DNA reads TGTGCCAGCAGCCCCCGGACTCCAACCTACAATGAGCAGTTCTTC.

CDR3 residues: CASTTQGSYEQYF. The CDR3 nucleotides read TGTGCCAGTACCACACAGGGTTCCTACGAGCAGTACTTC. V gene TRBV19 combines with J gene TRBJ2-7; TRBD1 is a possible D gene (6 bases). Trimming removed 7 bases from V and 1 base from J, with 11 bases in between. Germline V CDR1 and CDR2: LNHDA, SQIVND (reference sequence). The CDR3 is 13 residues long.

This sequence joins TRBV24-1 and TRBJ2-1; 15 bases fit TRBD2. Trimming cost V 3 bases and J 7 bases; bases outside gene matches: 12. The CDR3 totals 19 residues. Germline lookup yields CDR1 KGHDR and CDR2 SFDVKD. CDR3 protein: CATSDHPGLAGGTVNEQFF. The CDR3 bases are TGTGCCACCAGTGATCACCCGGGACTAGCGGGGGGAACGGTAAATGAGCAGTTCTTC.

This chain connects TRBV7-9 to TRBJ1-5; 8 positions agree with TRBD1. Germline trimming cut 4 bases from V and 5 bases from J; bases unmatched to any gene: 4. Germline loops: CDR1 SEHNR, CDR2 FQNEAQ (reference sequence). CDR3 size: 14 residues. For the CDR3, the DNA is TGTGCCAGCAGCTCACAGGGGGGCGATCAGCCCCAGCATTTT. Protein sequence: CASSSQGGDQPQHF.

The chain has TRBV6-2 or TRBV6-3 and TRBJ2-3; D gene uncertain. The germline V gene has CDR1 MNHEY and CDR2 SVGEGT. Trimming left V 1 base short and J 1 base short, with 6 bases between. The CDR3 length is 14 residues. The CDR3 region is CASSYLTGTDTQYF. In DNA form, the CDR3 reads TGTGCCAGCAGTTACTTAACAGGCACAGATACGCAGTATTTT.

This chain joins TRBV7-2 and TRBJ1-6; TRBD1 aligns across 7 bases. V dropped 5 bases and J dropped 9; count of bases not matched to a gene: 10. Germline V gene data show CDR1 as SGHTA and CDR2 as FQGNSA. The CDR3 runs to 15 residues. The CDR3, as DNA: TGTGCCAGCAGCCCAATCAGGGGGTCCCCTTCACCCCTCCACTTT. Its translation is CASSPIRGSPSPLHF.

The chain links TRBV28 to TRBJ1-2, with 9 bases matching TRBD1. In germline, CDR1 is MDHEN, CDR2 SYDVKM. V trimming: 2 bases; J trimming: 6 bases; junction bases outside the gene matches: 10. CDR3 size: 16 residues. DNA of the CDR3: TGTGCCAGCAGTTTACCCGGGACAGGGAGAAGGGATGGCTACACCTTC. Its translation is CASSLPGTGRRDGYTF.

The chain uses TRBV2 and TRBJ2-7; weak D call: TRBD1 (6 bases). Trimming took 7 bases from V and 0 from J, leaving 13 bases between them. Germline V CDR1 and CDR2: SNHLY, FYNNEI. This CDR3 has 14 amino acids. DNA of the CDR3: TGTGCCAGCAAAGGCAGGGGAAACTCCTACGAGCAGTACTTC. This gives the protein CASKGRGNSYEQYF.

This sequence joins TRBV29-1 and TRBJ2-4; tentative D call: TRBD2 (5 bases). V was trimmed by 0 bases and J by 6 bases, leaving 15 bases between them. Germline V gives CDR1 SQVTM, CDR2 ANQGSEA. The CDR3 sequence is 15 residues long. CDR3 DNA: TGCAGCGTTGAAGATCTCACGCTAGGAGGAAACATTCAGTACTTC. Encoded protein: CSVEDLTLGGNIQYF. The whole variable domain, filled in from reference TRBV29-1 and TRBJ2-4, reads SAVISQKPSRDICQRGTSLTIQCQVDSQVTMMFWYRQQPGQSLTLIATANQGSEATYESGFVIDKFPISRPNLTFSTLTVSNMSPEDSSIYLCSVEDLTLGGNIQYFGAGTRLSVL.

The chain combines TRBV11-3 with TRBJ1-2; maybe TRBD1 (5 bases). The CDR3 length is 15 residues. Per germline, CDR1 SGHNT and CDR2 YENEEA. Trimming pared 5 bases from V and 5 bases from J, leaving 18 bases between. CDR3 residues: CASSQRYRSPYGYTF. For the CDR3, the DNA is TGTGCCAGCAGCCAACGCTACAGGTCTCCATATGGCTACACCTTC. Full variable domain (remainder filled in from reference TRBV11-3 and TRBJ1-2): EAGVVQSPRYKIIEKKQPVAFWCNPISGHNTLYWYLQNLGQGPELLIRYENEEAVDDSQLPKDRFSAERLKGVDSTLKIQPAELGDSAVYLCASSQRYRSPYGYTFGSGTRLTVV.

This chain links TRBV7-2 with TRBJ1-5; D is possibly TRBD1 (5 bases). This CDR3 spans 14 amino acids. In germline, CDR1 is SGHTA, CDR2 FQGNSA. Trimming left V 5 bases short and J 6 bases short, with 14 bases between. Here the CDR3 DNA reads TGTGCCAGCAGCCCTACCCAGGGAGGTCAGCCCCAGCATTTT. Protein sequence: CASSPTQGGQPQHF.